The 24 T cell receptor beta chains in this list originate from one sample, sequenced in a study of T cell changes during pregnancy in multiple sclerosis. TCRdb's copy holds only in-frame clones and misses some; the assay was immunoSEQ multiplex PCR. This sample has tens of thousands of clones, with approximately 91% found just once. Source: peripheral blood, taken in the second trimester of pregnancy. All receptors come from a female donor in good health, enrolled as a control in a pregnancy study.

The chain uses TRBV5-1 and TRBJ1-1, with 9 nucleotides matching TRBD1. Germline trimming cut 1 base from V and 4 bases from J; bases unmatched to any gene: 8. Germline CDR1 SGHRS, CDR2 YFSETQ. The CDR3 totals 16 residues. The chain's CDR3 is CASSLRGQGSGTEAFF. As DNA, the CDR3 is TGCGCCAGCAGCTTGAGGGGACAGGGATCGGGCACTGAAGCTTTCTTT.

Here the CDR3 reads CASSILGGETQYF. The CDR3 DNA reads TGTGCCAGCTCCATTCTCGGGGGAGAGACCCAGTACTTC. The V and J genes are TRBV28 and TRBJ2-5; tentative D call: TRBD2 (6 bases). V was shortened by 8 bases and J by 4 bases, with 14 bases between the two germline ends. This CDR3 has 13 amino acids. The germline gives CDR1 MDHEN, CDR2 SYDVKM.

This chain links TRBV9 with TRBJ1-2; 7 bases are shared with TRBD1. CDR1 and CDR2 from the germline V gene are SGDLS and YYNGEE. V shed 4 bases, J shed 4 bases, and the junction held 13 bases outside the gene matches. The CDR3 has 16 residues. As DNA, the CDR3 is TGTGCCAGCAGCCTAGACCCTGGCAGGGGGAGCTATGGCTACACCTTC. This encodes CASSLDPGRGSYGYTF.

DNA of the CDR3: TGTGCCAGCAGTCTTGGGACAGGGGGTAACGAGCAGTACTTC. It yields the protein CASSLGTGGNEQYF. The chain carries TRBV6-5 and TRBJ2-5; 11 bases line up with TRBD1. With the DNA end fitting TRBJ2-7 better, the J assignment may be wrong. Germline V lookup: CDR1 MNHEY, CDR2 SVGAGI. CDR3 length equals 14 residues.

The chain combines TRBV28 with TRBJ2-5, with a possible D match to TRBD1 (9 bases). Germline V gene data show CDR1 as MDHEN and CDR2 as SYDVKM. The CDR3 covers 16 residues. V was pared by 4 bases and J by 5 bases, with 20 bases between. The CDR3 nucleotides are TGTGCCAGCAGTTACGGGACAGGGACTAGGGGGGAGACCCAGTACTTC. This gives the protein CASSYGTGTRGETQYF.

This clone appeared a single time. V gene TRBV21-1 combines with J gene TRBJ1-5; TRBD1, the table's D call, was not compared with the DNA. TRBV21-1 is a recognized pseudogene. CDR3 length equals 21 residues. The chain's CDR3 is CASSSGTGASRLTYSNQPQHF. DNA for the CDR3: TGTGCCAGCAGCTCCGGGACAGGGGCAAGCCGACTGACTTATAGCAATCAGCCCCAGCATTTT.

The V and J genes are TRBV4-1 and TRBJ1-4, with D perhaps matching TRBD1 (5 bases). The CDR3 has 16 residues. The germline V and J ends were trimmed by 2 bases and 5 bases, with 15 bases remaining between them. Germline lookup yields CDR1 MGHRA and CDR2 YSYEKL. The chain's CDR3 is CASSQPARGSNEKLFF. In DNA form, the CDR3 reads TGCGCCAGCAGCCAACCGGCGCGGGGCAGCAATGAAAAACTGTTTTTT.

The chain has TRBV4-3 and TRBJ2-5, with 9 bases lining up with TRBD2. CDR1 is LGHNA and CDR2 is YSLEER in the germline V gene. The CDR3 has 17 amino acids. The ends lost 0 bases at V and 5 bases at J; junction bases unmatched: 10. Here the CDR3 DNA reads TGCGCCAGCAGCCAAGATCTAGGCGGGGGGGGGAGCGAGACCCAGTACTTC. Encoded protein: CASSQDLGGGGSETQYF.

The chain has TRBV13 and TRBJ1-3; D remains unclear. This CDR3 contains 14 residues. Trimming left V 3 bases short and J 2 bases short, with 8 bases between. The germline V gene has CDR1 PRHDT and CDR2 FYEKMQ (reference sequence). CDR3 sequence: CASSLEGTGNTIYF. CDR3 coding DNA: TGTGCCAGCAGCTTGGAGGGTACTGGAAACACCATATATTTT.

The J gene is TRBJ1-5, the V gene TRBV18; 9 positions match TRBD1. The V segment lost 4 bases and the J segment 1 base; nucleotides outside the gene matches: 2. Per the germline V gene, CDR1 is KGHSH and CDR2 is LQKENI. There are 15 residues in the CDR3. The CDR3 sequence: CASSRGTGSNQPQHF. The CDR3 DNA follows: TGTGCCAGCTCACGGGGGACAGGGAGCAATCAGCCCCAGCATTTT.

CDR3: CASSPRGRGGTEAFF. CDR3 DNA: TGTGCCAGCAGCCCCCGGGGTCGGGGGGGTACTGAAGCTTTCTTT. The gene calls are TRBV6-5 and TRBJ1-1; a weak D match, TRBD1 (5 bases). Trimming shortened V by 6 bases and J by 5 bases, and 19 bases separated the two germline ends. Germline CDR1 and CDR2: MNHEY and SVGAGI. The CDR3 length is 15 residues.

This chain uses TRBV7-9 with TRBJ1-1; D remains unclear. Trimming shortened V by 3 bases and J by 2 bases, and 16 bases separated the two germline ends. Germline CDR1 is SEHNR and CDR2 is FQNEAQ (reference sequence). The CDR3 extends over 16 amino acids. The CDR3 DNA sequence: TGTGCCAGCAGCTTGAACCAGGCTATGAGTAACACTGAAGCTTTCTTT. Protein sequence: CASSLNQAMSNTEAFF.

The chain combines TRBV10-3 with TRBJ2-7; D is uncertain. The germline gives CDR1 ENHRY, CDR2 SYGVKD. CDR3 length: 14 residues. With 4 bases removed from V and 5 bases from J, the gap between germline ends came to 15 bases. The CDR3 here is CAISVVMSRDEQYF. The CDR3 coding sequence is TGTGCCATCAGTGTTGTAATGAGCCGGGACGAGCAGTACTTC.

The J gene is TRBJ2-3, the V gene TRBV13; D perhaps matches TRBD2 (5 bases). The V end was cut by 5 bases, the J end by 6 bases, with 9 bases between. Germline values: CDR1 PRHDT, CDR2 FYEKMQ (reference sequence). The CDR3 spans 12 residues. The CDR3, as DNA: TGTGCCAGCAGCCCCCGGAGGGATACGCAGTATTTT. Its protein is CASSPRRDTQYF.

This clone was seen a few times. This rearrangement joins TRBV4-1 to TRBJ2-7; D is unclear. From germline, CDR1 is MGHRA and CDR2 YSYEKL. The CDR3 consists of 15 residues. Trimming removed 1 base at V and 0 bases at J, with 10 bases between. The CDR3, as DNA: TGCGCCAGCAGCCAAGCCCAGTTCTCCTCCTACGAGCAGTACTTC. Its protein is CASSQAQFSSYEQYF.

Worth noting for this clone: An end of the junction differs from the germline gene, which may be a read error. The V gene is TRBV2, the J gene TRBJ2-3; 7 bases are shared with TRBD2. Germline assignment: CDR1 SNHLY and CDR2 FYNNEI. The CDR3 is 14 amino acids. This CDR3 reads CASNGGGSRDTQYF. The CDR3, as DNA: TGTGCCAGCAATGGGGGGGGGAGCAGAGATACGCAGTATTTT.

V gene TRBV5-6 combines with J gene TRBJ2-7; tentatively, D is TRBD2 (7 bases). The CDR3 is 12 amino acids. Germline-derived CDR1 and CDR2 are SGHDT and YYEEEE. The ends were cut back, 8 bases at V and 6 bases at J, with 15 bases in the middle. DNA for the CDR3: TGTGCCAGTGCTCCGGGGGGCTCCGAGCAGTACTTC. This sequence encodes CASAPGGSEQYF.

V and J are TRBV10-3 and TRBJ2-1, with D possibly being TRBD2 (5 bases). Looked up from germline, CDR1 is ENHRY and CDR2 is SYGVKD. The CDR3 contains 18 residues. With 6 bases removed from V and 2 bases from J, the gap between germline ends came to 23 bases. The CDR3 reads CAISGVLNQRQAYNEQFF. CDR3 DNA sequence: TGTGCCATCAGCGGAGTCCTAAATCAGCGGCAAGCCTACAATGAGCAGTTCTTC.

The V gene is TRBV5-1, the J gene TRBJ2-5; TRBD2 agrees at 13 bases. V lost 4 bases, J lost 0 bases, and 3 bases stayed unmatched. Germline CDR1 SGHRS, CDR2 YFSETQ. The CDR3 consists of 16 residues. Here the CDR3 reads CASSRGTSGNQETQYF. As DNA, the CDR3 is TGCGCCAGCAGCCGTGGGACTAGCGGGAACCAAGAGACCCAGTACTTC.

This rearrangement joins TRBV10-3 to TRBJ2-3, with 11 bases identical to TRBD2. Unmatched junction bases numbered 5, after V lost 6 bases and J lost 0 bases. This CDR3 comprises 16 residues. In germline, CDR1 is ENHRY, CDR2 SYGVKD. CDR3 in amino acids: CAISGLAGSSTDTQYF. The CDR3 region has the DNA TGTGCCATCAGCGGACTAGCGGGTTCTAGCACAGATACGCAGTATTTT.

The V gene is TRBV5-5, the J gene TRBJ2-7; D ambiguous. The CDR3 runs to 13 residues. Trimming removed 3 bases from V and 3 bases from J, with 10 bases in between. The germline V gene encodes CDR1 SGHKS and CDR2 YYEKEE (reference sequence). The CDR3 DNA follows: TGTGCCAGCAGCTATAATCCTAACTACGAGCAGTACTTC. This gives the protein CASSYNPNYEQYF.

J is TRBJ2-5 and V is TRBV30; D possibly corresponds to TRBD1 (6 bases). Germline V gives CDR1 GTSNPN, CDR2 SVGIG (reference sequence). Between the trimmed V and J ends, which lost 0 bases and 4 bases, there was a span of 12 bases. The CDR3 is made up of 14 amino acids. The CDR3 DNA is TGTGCCTGGAGTGTACGTCAGGGGCGAGAGACCCAGTACTTC. Residues: CAWSVRQGRETQYF.

V and J are TRBV4-3 and TRBJ1-2; TRBD1 aligns across 7 bases. Germline-derived CDR1 and CDR2 are LGHNA and YSLEER. The CDR3 spans 14 residues. Trimming at V came to 2 bases and at J to 5 bases, leaving 5 bases not matched to a gene. CDR3 nucleotide sequence: TGCGCCAGCAGCCAACGAACAGGGGATTATGGCTACACCTTC. Residues: CASSQRTGDYGYTF.

This chain links TRBV7-6 with TRBJ1-1; 10 bases match TRBD1. Germline-derived CDR1 and CDR2 are SGHVS and FNYEAQ. V gave up 1 base and J gave up 4 bases; unmatched junction bases: 15. This CDR3 is 19 amino acids long. Here the CDR3 DNA reads TGTGCCAGCAGCTTAGGGAAGACCGGGACAGGGGAGTTAGGCACTGAAGCTTTCTTT. Translation: CASSLGKTGTGELGTEAFF.